This T cell receptor beta chain was found in a study of blood T cell repertoires in COVID-19. Study-wide background: Italy, Spain and the United States were the sources of the convalescent and acute COVID-19 samples. The cDNA or gDNA used as material had been derived from T cells, B-cell-depleted T cells, or PBMCs.

Original data processing: Counts of nucleated cells, estimated from reference gene primer amplification, were obtained. TCRdb keeps only in-frame clones here, not all; method: immunoSEQ multiplex PCR. The D gene and trimming were derived from the DNA, and the V and J assignments and clone size from that table. Here the sample spans approximately 75,000 clones, 80% to 95% being singletons. This TCR was recovered from a human donor in a cohort sampled during active COVID-19. The sequencing sample was made of peripheral blood.

The CDR3 DNA reads as TGTGCCAGCAGTTCGCGGGGTAACACTGAAGCTTTCTTT. Amino acids: CASSSRGNTEAFF. The chain has TRBV12-3 or TRBV12-4 and TRBJ1-1; D gene ambiguous. This CDR3 is 13 amino acids long. Trimming cost V 4 bases and J 2 bases, with 8 bases left between them.